A selection of T cell receptor beta chains follows, all from one sample in a study of regulatory T cells in long-lasting Graves disease. TCRdb passed the multiplex PCR reads through MiXCR, listing each CDR3 protein once. Of roughly 420,000 distinct CDR3 sequences listed, around 16% are singletons. Sequencing was performed on peripheral blood mononuclear cells (PBMCs), taken at new diagnosis, from a patient treated with antithyroid drugs. Receptor source: a female donor with Graves disease. The CDR3 runs from the conserved cysteine through the conserved F or W. D genes are given only for firm matches. The size entry is marked missing in some rows and otherwise reads once, few, many or a size class.

abundance	d_gene	j_gene	v_gene	CDR3nt	CDR3aa
many	NA	TRBJ1-2	TRBV12-5	TGTGCTAGTGGTTTTTTGGGCGCTTATGGCTACACCTTC	CASGFLGAYGYTF
many	NA	TRBJ1-1	TRBV9	TGTGCCAGCAGCGTAGAGGCGGTGAACACTGAAGCTTTCTTT	CASSVEAVNTEAFF
many	NA	TRBJ1-3	TRBV20-1	TGCAGTGCTAGAGTTTCTAAGATCGACAGGCTCTTACTCTCTGGAAACACCATATATTTT	CSARVSKIDRLLLSGNTIYF
few	TRBD1	TRBJ1-4	TRBV28	TGTGCCAGCAACCGGGACAGGGCTGAAAAACTGTTTTTT	CASNRDRAEKLFF
many	NA	TRBJ1-1	TRBV6-5	TGTGCCAGCAGTTACTCGCGGGGGATTGCCACTGAAGCTTTCTTT	CASSYSRGIATEAFF
NA	TRBD1	TRBJ1-6	TRBV25-1	TGTGCCAGCAGTGAGTCCACGACAGGGTACTCACCCCTCCACTTT	CASSESTTGYSPLHF
many	NA	TRBJ2-5	TRBV4-3	TGCGCCAGCAGCCAAGATGGGGTCAGCTACCAAGAGACCCAGTACTTC	CASSQDGVSYQETQYF
NA	TRBD1	TRBJ1-2	TRBV9	TGTGCCAGCAGCGTGTTACAGGGGGCCAGCTATGGCTACACCTTC	CASSVLQGASYGYTF
many	TRBD2	TRBJ2-3	TRBV5-1	TGCGCCAGCCGCGGGAGGGGCAGGGCAGATACGCAGTATTTT	CASRGRGRADTQYF
NA	TRBD1	TRBJ1-1	TRBV5-1	TGCGCCAGCAGCTTGGACAGGGGGGACACTGAAGCTTTCTTT	CASSLDRGDTEAFF
NA	NA	TRBJ1-1	TRBV28	TGTGCCAGCAGTCCCCGTTACAGGGTACGGTGGCTGAACACTGAAGCTTTCTTT	CASSPRYRVRWLNTEAFF
many	NA	TRBJ1-1	TRBV30	TGTGCCTGGAGTGTACTCGAGGGCAGCCTGAACACTGAAGCTTTCTTT	CAWSVLEGSLNTEAFF
many	NA	TRBJ2-3	TRBV11-2	TGTGCCAGCAGCAAAACGGGGCGGAGCACAGATACGCAGTATTTT	CASSKTGRSTDTQYF
NA	TRBD1	TRBJ2-1	TRBV9	TGTGCCAGCAGCTCGGACAGGGGCATGAGCTCCTACAATGAGCAGTTCTTC	CASSSDRGMSSYNEQFF
few	NA	TRBJ2-1	TRBV24-1	TGTGCCACCAGTTTATACAATGAGCAGTTCTTC	CATSLYNEQFF
many	NA	TRBJ2-5	TRBV4-2	TGTGCCAGCAGCCAAGGGGCCTTACAAGAGACCCAGTACTTC	CASSQGALQETQYF
NA	NA	TRBJ2-7	TRBV4-1	TGCGCCAGCAGCCAAGAACTAGTGAGGACCTCCTACGAGCAGTACTTC	CASSQELVRTSYEQYF
many	NA	TRBJ1-2	TRBV7-9	TGTGCCAGCAGCTTAGATTACAACCCTAGGCTGACGGGGAACTATGGCTACACCTTC	CASSLDYNPRLTGNYGYTF
many	NA	TRBJ1-3	TRBV7-8	TGTGCCAGCAGCTTAGTGTCCACCAACTTTGGAAACACCATATATTTT	CASSLVSTNFGNTIYF
few	TRBD1	TRBJ1-4	TRBV12-5	TGTGCTAGTGGACCCCCCGGGACAGAAAATGAAAAACTGTTTTTT	CASGPPGTENEKLFF
NA	TRBD2	TRBJ2-1	TRBV6-1	TGTGCCAGCAGCCCCCAGACTAGCGGGGAGCAGTTCTTC	CASSPQTSGEQFF
many	NA	TRBJ1-2	TRBV7-9	TGTGCCAGCAGCTTAGCGCTATACCGTCTCAGCCAGCCGAGTGGCTACACCTTC	CASSLALYRLSQPSGYTF
many	NA	TRBJ2-2	TRBV4-2	TGTGCCAGCAGCCAAGTTGTTCCAGGGGACACCGGGGAGCTGTTTTTT	CASSQVVPGDTGELFF
NA	NA	TRBJ1-6	TRBV7-9	TGTGCCAGCAGCGCTATTTTGTATAATTCACCCCTCCACTTT	CASSAILYNSPLHF
many	NA	TRBJ1-1	TRBV27	TGTGCCAGCAGTTTATCGATCCCGGGGGCGAACACTGAAGCTTTCTTT	CASSLSIPGANTEAFF